These 31 T cell receptor beta chains came from one sample sequenced in a study of blood T cell repertoires in COVID-19. TCRdb's copy holds only in-frame clones and misses some; the assay was immunoSEQ multiplex PCR. The profile shows about 270,000 clones, about 91% of them singletons. Sequencing was done on a sample of PBMCs or T cells enriched from blood (not recorded which). The receptors were sampled from a man between 35 and 55 years old who had been exposed to COVID-19.

CDR3 region: CATSGTGNTIYF. CDR3 DNA: TGTGCCACCAGTGGTACTGGAAACACCATATATTTT. The rearrangement joins TRBV24-1 to TRBJ1-3; the D is unclear. Deletions cut 5 bases from V and 2 bases from J, with 3 bases between. Germline V gene sequence: CDR1 KGHDR, CDR2 SFDVKD. CDR3 length equals 12 residues.

J is TRBJ2-7 and V is TRBV30; D is possibly TRBD2 (5 bases). This CDR3 region has 13 residues. Deletions cut 0 bases from V and 9 bases from J, with 15 bases between. CDR1 GTSNPN and CDR2 SVGIG come from the germline V gene (reference sequence). The CDR3 DNA reads TGTGCCTGGAGTGTACTGGGCTATCGGGGGCAGTACTTC. Encoded protein: CAWSVLGYRGQYF. The full variable domain, its missing parts supplied by reference TRBV30 and TRBJ2-7, is SQTIHQWPATLVQPVGSPLSLECTVEGTSNPNLYWYRQAAGRGLQLLFYSVGIGQISSEVPQNLSASRPQDRQFILSSKKLLLSDSGFYLCAWSVLGYRGQYFGPGTRLTVT.

The CDR3 DNA reads TGTGCCAGCAGCTTAGAGGACAGGGGTTATGGCTACACCTTC. As protein: CASSLEDRGYGYTF. The chain uses TRBV7-9 and TRBJ1-2; TRBD1 matches at 9 bases. Trimming at V came to 1 base and at J to 5 bases, leaving 2 bases not matched to a gene. The CDR3 is 14 amino acids. Germline V lookup: CDR1 SEHNR, CDR2 FQNEAQ (reference sequence).

The gene calls are TRBV2 and TRBJ2-5; D possibly corresponds to TRBD2 (6 bases). Trimming took 10 bases from V and 3 from J, leaving 24 bases between them. The CDR3 has 16 residues. Germline V gene sequence: CDR1 SNHLY, CDR2 FYNNEI. The CDR3 region has the DNA TGTGCCATCATGGAGTCCGGGGCGCGGGGTAAAGAGACCCAGTACTTC. Encoded protein: CAIMESGARGKETQYF. Variable domain in full (rest from reference TRBV2 and TRBJ2-5): EPEVTQTPSHQVTQMGQEVILRCVPISNHLYFYWYRQILGQKVEFLVSFYNNEISEKSEIFDDQFSVERPDGSNFTLKIRSTKLEDSAMYFCAIMESGARGKETQYFGPGTRLLVL.

The CDR3 region has the DNA TGTGCCAGCAGTAGGACTAGCGGGAGCTTCTACGAGCAGTACTTC. Amino acids: CASSRTSGSFYEQYF. The genes are TRBV28 and TRBJ2-7; TRBD2 aligns across 13 bases. The CDR3 covers 15 residues. J was trimmed by 3 bases and V by 5 bases; bases with no gene match: 4. The V gene's germline CDR1 is MDHEN and CDR2 SYDVKM.

This sequence joins TRBV6-1 and TRBJ2-1; 7 bases are a match to TRBD1. There are 19 residues in the CDR3. V shed 1 base, J shed 0 bases, and the junction held 12 bases outside the gene matches. Germline V gives CDR1 MNHNS, CDR2 SASEGT. The DNA of the CDR3 is TGTGCCAGCAGTGAAGACGGTACAGGGGCTTTTGGCTCCTACAATGAGCAGTTCTTC. It specifies CASSEDGTGAFGSYNEQFF.

V is TRBV11-3 and J is TRBJ2-2; perhaps TRBD1 as D (6 bases). Trimming cost V 0 bases and J 3 bases, with 11 bases left between them. CDR1 and CDR2 from the germline V gene are SGHNT and YENEEA. The CDR3 is 16 amino acids. CDR3 region: CASSLEWGQDTGELFF. The CDR3 DNA is TGTGCCAGCAGCTTAGAGTGGGGGCAGGACACCGGGGAGCTGTTTTTT.

This rearrangement joins TRBV28 to TRBJ2-7; tentative D call: TRBD2 (7 bases). This CDR3 is built from 14 residues. CDR1 is MDHEN and CDR2 is SYDVKM in the germline V gene. The ends were cut back, 2 bases at V and 0 bases at J, with 8 bases in the middle. CDR3 loop: CASSLRGGSYEQYF. The DNA of the CDR3 is TGTGCCAGCAGTTTAAGGGGGGGCTCCTACGAGCAGTACTTC.

V and J are TRBV28 and TRBJ1-1, with 7 bases identical to TRBD1. Germline loops: CDR1 MDHEN, CDR2 SYDVKM. Germline trimming cut 6 bases from V and 1 base from J; bases unmatched to any gene: 8. The CDR3 consists of 15 residues. CDR3 amino acids: CASRNDYRGNTEAFF. In DNA form, the CDR3 reads TGTGCCAGCAGGAATGATTACAGGGGGAACACTGAAGCTTTCTTT.

The rearrangement links TRBV9 to TRBJ2-1; 7 bases are shared with TRBD2. From germline, CDR1 is SGDLS and CDR2 YYNGEE. V shed 0 bases and J 1 base; nucleotides not matched to a gene: 4. The CDR3 contains 16 residues. The CDR3 region has the DNA TGTGCCAGCAGCGTAGCCCCTAGCGGATCCTACAATGAGCAGTTCTTC. This sequence encodes CASSVAPSGSYNEQFF.

The J gene is TRBJ2-7, the V gene TRBV2, with D hard to call. Germline lookup yields CDR1 SNHLY and CDR2 FYNNEI. This CDR3 comprises 13 residues. V was shortened by 3 bases and J by 3 bases, with 9 bases between the two germline ends. The CDR3 spells CASSEAQDYEQYF. The DNA for the CDR3 is TGTGCCAGCAGTGAGGCGCAGGACTACGAGCAGTACTTC.

The gene calls are TRBV30 and TRBJ2-1, with a weak D call TRBD2 (5 bases). The germline V and J ends were trimmed by 4 bases and 7 bases, with 14 bases remaining between them. This CDR3 is 13 amino acids long. Germline V gene lookup returns CDR1 GTSNPN and CDR2 SVGIG (reference sequence). As DNA, the CDR3 is TGTGCCTGGACGGAGCTAGCCCCAAATGAGCAGTTCTTC. Its translation is CAWTELAPNEQFF. Variable domain in full (rest from reference TRBV30 and TRBJ2-1): SQTIHQWPATLVQPVGSPLSLECTVEGTSNPNLYWYRQAAGRGLQLLFYSVGIGQISSEVPQNLSASRPQDRQFILSSKKLLLSDSGFYLCAWTELAPNEQFFGPGTRLTVL.

The V call is TRBV29-1, the J call TRBJ1-1; 9 bases are a match to TRBD1. Trimming took 7 bases from V and 1 from J; bases not matched to a gene: 4. Germline CDR1 and CDR2: SQVTM and ANQGSEA. The length of the CDR3 is 13 residues. As DNA, the CDR3 is TGCAGCGGACGGGGACAGGGGAACACTGAAGCTTTCTTT. This encodes CSGRGQGNTEAFF. The variable domain in full, completed from reference TRBV29-1 and TRBJ1-1, reads SAVISQKPSRDICQRGTSLTIQCQVDSQVTMMFWYRQQPGQSLTLIATANQGSEATYESGFVIDKFPISRPNLTFSTLTVSNMSPEDSSIYLCSGRGQGNTEAFFGQGTRLTVV.

The rearrangement joins TRBV3-1 (or the pseudogene TRBV3-2) to TRBJ2-4; D may be TRBD1 (6 bases). The CDR3 runs to 18 residues. Per the germline V gene, CDR1 is LGHDT and CDR2 is YNNKEL (reference sequence). The V end was cut by 4 bases, the J end by 1 base, with 20 bases between. Written as DNA, the CDR3 is TGTGCCAGCAGCCTAGAAGCAGGGGTCGGATGGGCCAAAAACATTCAGTACTTC. It codes for CASSLEAGVGWAKNIQYF.

This clone has only one observation. The chain is built from TRBV6-1 and TRBJ2-1, with D perhaps TRBD1 (6 bases). This CDR3 has 15 residues. Germline CDR1 and CDR2: MNHNS and SASEGT. The germline V and J ends were trimmed by 2 bases and 9 bases, with 17 bases remaining between them. The CDR3 DNA reads as TGTGCCAGCAGTGAAAGCGCCAGGGGATTTGCTGAGCAGTTCTTC. Translation gives CASSESARGFAEQFF.

The rearrangement uses TRBV20-1 and TRBJ1-5, with no clear D. V gave up 3 bases and J gave up 7 bases, with 16 bases separating them. Per the germline V gene, CDR1 is DFQATT and CDR2 is SNEGSKA (reference sequence). The CDR3 covers 14 residues. The CDR3 DNA sequence: TGCAGTGCTAGTTCGAATTCCATGGGCCAGCCCCAGCATTTT. Protein: CSASSNSMGQPQHF.

The V and J genes are TRBV28 and TRBJ2-7; 7 positions agree with TRBD2. CDR3 length: 11 amino acids. Germline lookup yields CDR1 MDHEN and CDR2 SYDVKM. J lost 9 bases, V lost 3 bases, and 2 bases had no gene match. CDR3 residues: CASSLSGGQYF. In DNA form, the CDR3 reads TGTGCCAGCAGTTTGTCGGGGGGGCAGTACTTC.

The chain links TRBV29-1 to TRBJ2-1; 9 bases agree with TRBD2. The CDR3 sequence is 14 residues long. The V and J ends lost 6 bases and 7 bases, in that order; junction bases with no gene match: 10. CDR1 SQVTM and CDR2 ANQGSEA come from the germline V gene. This chain's CDR3 is CSVARTSDENEQFF. CDR3 coding DNA: TGCAGCGTAGCTAGGACTAGCGATGAAAATGAGCAGTTCTTC.

The chain employs TRBV28 and TRBJ2-1, with D maybe TRBD2 (5 bases). V was shortened by 4 bases and J by 5 bases, with 6 bases between the two germline ends. The CDR3 has 12 amino acids. Germline-derived CDR1 and CDR2 are MDHEN and SYDVKM. DNA of the CDR3: TGTGCCAGCAGTTCTAGCAACAATGAGCAGTTCTTC. It codes for CASSSSNNEQFF.

The chain carries TRBV19 and TRBJ2-3; the D gene is possibly TRBD2 (6 bases). The length of the CDR3 is 14 residues. The germline V gene has CDR1 LNHDA and CDR2 SQIVND (reference sequence). With 7 bases removed from V and 0 bases from J, the gap between germline ends came to 11 bases. CDR3 coding DNA: TGTGCCAGTATGGTTAGCGGAAGCACAGATACGCAGTATTTT. It translates to CASMVSGSTDTQYF.

This chain uses TRBV21-1 with TRBJ1-5; the D call in the table, TRBD1, was not verified against the DNA. TRBV21-1 is a known pseudogene. The CDR3 contains 15 residues. CDR3 amino acids: CASSKGALNNQPQHF. In DNA form, the CDR3 reads TGTGCCAGCAGCAAAGGGGCACTGAACAATCAGCCCCAGCATTTT.

The chain links TRBV6-6 to TRBJ2-1, with D maybe TRBD1 (6 bases). CDR3 length: 13 residues. Germline loops: CDR1 MNHNY, CDR2 SVGAGI (reference sequence). V gave up 3 bases and J gave up 9 bases, with 12 bases separating them. The DNA of the CDR3 is TGTGCCAGCAGTTATGGACAGCCCGTTGAGCAGTTCTTC. This translates into CASSYGQPVEQFF.

The J gene is TRBJ2-7, the V gene TRBV25-1; possible D gene TRBD1, 7 bases. The germline gives CDR1 MGHDK, CDR2 SYGVNS. Trimming shortened V by 3 bases and J by 2 bases, and 14 bases separated the two germline ends. The CDR3 extends over 15 amino acids. CDR3 loop: CASSDAGQTTYEQYF. CDR3 bases: TGTGCCAGCAGTGATGCGGGACAGACTACCTACGAGCAGTACTTC.

The chain has TRBV6-5 and TRBJ1-6; D remains unclear. V was pared by 5 bases and J by 8 bases, with 16 bases between. CDR1 is MNHEY, CDR2 SVGAGI, per germline. The CDR3 is 15 amino acids. CDR3 region: CASSPDPSRDSPLHF. Here the CDR3 DNA reads TGTGCCAGCAGTCCAGACCCGAGCCGGGATTCACCCCTCCACTTT.

The chain carries TRBV7-9 and TRBJ2-3; 12 bases are a match to TRBD2. From germline, CDR1 is SEHNR and CDR2 FQNEAQ (reference sequence). This CDR3 spans 16 amino acids. V dropped 5 bases and J dropped 1; count of bases not matched to a gene: 4. The CDR3 reads CASSPRLAGGTDTQYF. The CDR3 DNA reads TGTGCCAGCAGCCCGAGACTAGCGGGAGGCACAGATACGCAGTATTTT.

V gene TRBV19 combines with J gene TRBJ2-5; TRBD1 agrees at 8 bases. The CDR3 spans 17 residues. V shed 3 bases, J shed 5 bases, and the junction held 14 bases outside the gene matches. Germline CDR1 LNHDA, CDR2 SQIVND (reference sequence). Here the CDR3 DNA reads TGTGCCAGTAGTATGCCCGGACAGGGTGTCTTCTCGGAGACCCAGTACTTC. Protein product: CASSMPGQGVFSETQYF.

The chain has TRBV10-1 and TRBJ2-4; D gene unclear. Germline V lookup: CDR1 WNHNN, CDR2 SYGVQD (reference sequence). Trimming took off 3 bases at V and 0 bases at J, with 3 bases between the two ends. This CDR3 spans 13 amino acids. CDR3 sequence (DNA): TGCGCCAGCAGTGACTTAGCCAAAAACATTCAGTACTTC. It yields the protein CASSDLAKNIQYF.

The rearrangement joins TRBV6-4 to TRBJ1-2; D gene uncertain. V lost 3 bases, J lost 0 bases, and 11 bases lay in between. Germline CDR1 reads MRHNA; CDR2 reads SNTAGT. CDR3 size: 15 residues. CDR3: CASSESSQTNYGYTF. CDR3 coding DNA: TGTGCCAGCAGTGAGAGTTCACAGACTAACTATGGCTACACCTTC.

The V and J genes are TRBV2 and TRBJ1-2; tentative D call: TRBD1 (5 bases). V was pared by 7 bases and J by 14 bases, with 14 bases between. Germline V CDR1 and CDR2: SNHLY, FYNNEI. The CDR3 is 10 residues long. CDR3 residues: CASMGGAQTF. As DNA, the CDR3 is TGTGCCAGCATGGGCGGGGCGCAAACCTTC.

This clone has a single count. The rearrangement uses TRBV9 and TRBJ1-2; D may be TRBD1 (6 bases). This CDR3 region has 14 residues. Looked up from germline, CDR1 is SGDLS and CDR2 is YYNGEE. V was cut by 1 base and J by 2 bases, with 9 bases left in between. The CDR3 spells CASSVSGQNYGYTF. In nucleotides, the CDR3 is TGTGCCAGCAGCGTATCCGGACAGAACTATGGCTACACCTTC.

The chain is built from TRBV7-9 and TRBJ2-7; maybe TRBD2 (6 bases). V was clipped by 6 bases and J by 0 bases, with 15 bases between them. CDR3 size: 15 residues. Germline assignment: CDR1 SEHNR and CDR2 FQNEAQ (reference sequence). CDR3 DNA sequence: TGTGCCAGCAGGGATAGCGGAGAGGGCTCCTACGAGCAGTACTTC. As protein: CASRDSGEGSYEQYF.